This T cell receptor (beta chain) originates from a study of human T cells and chemical hapten exposure. Study outcomes and limitations: No change in TCRs above 1 in 1000 frequency was produced by DPC sensitization.

V shed 6 bases, J shed 4 bases, and the junction held 5 bases outside the gene matches. The CDR3 has 14 residues. Unseparated into fractions, whole blood served as the source from which total RNA was extracted. Individual cDNA molecules in this library carried unique molecular identifiers. How the authors handled the data: TCR counts had a median of approximately 87,000 per sample and spanned about 23,224 to 750,000. TCRdb re-analysed the reads in MiXCR, keeping a single row per CDR3 protein. TCRdb, rather than the study authors, made the V and J calls. The sample carries 95,000 to 150,000 distinct CDR3 sequences, around 8.5% recorded once. With regard to this clonotype: The antigen is not known.

The rearrangement uses TRBV12-3 or TRBV12-4 and TRBJ2-3, with 9 bases lining up with TRBD2. This TCR was sampled from a human donor in good health. Some clones in this sample may be carry-over from other donors' samples. The material sequenced was whole blood. As DNA, the CDR3 is TGTGCCAGCAGATCCGCGGGGGGGCCAGATACGCAGTATTTT. Translating gives CASRSAGGPDTQYF.